The 30 T cell receptor beta chains presented below share a single source sample, sequenced in a study of yellow fever vaccine responses in identical twins (dated by TCRdb to the late 2010s). Libraries were built with RT-PCR. These reads were obtained on an Illumina HiSeq 2500. TCRdb trimmed the raw reads at Q25, called clones with MiXCR and kept productive beta chains. Each entry is one CDR3 protein sequence, shown with its most common DNA and genes. Here the sample has approximately 20,000 distinct CDR3 sequences; around 70% occur a single time. Roughly 2.2% of the sample lies in the top ten. The sample here was T cells from blood (PBMCs), unsorted or a sorted subset (not recorded which), taken before or after yellow fever vaccination (not recorded which). The origin of the receptors is a woman aged 18-29 years who received the yellow fever vaccine. Donor details come from another sample of the same person, matched by shared clones.

The chain recombines TRBV11-1 with TRBJ2-5; the match to TRBD2 covers 12 bases. The germline CDR1 and CDR2 sequences are SGHAT and FQDESV (reference sequence). This CDR3 has 16 amino acids. J gave up 1 base and V 3 bases, and 3 bases lay outside the gene matches. Here the CDR3 reads CASSFRLAGAQETQYF. The CDR3 DNA reads TGTGCCAGCAGCTTCCGACTAGCGGGGGCCCAAGAGACCCAGTACTTC.

V and J are TRBV29-1 and TRBJ2-1; D not certain. Trimming removed 4 bases at V and 5 bases at J, with 15 bases between. This CDR3 contains 14 residues. CDR1 is SQVTM and CDR2 is ANQGSEA in the germline V gene. The CDR3 region is CSVGAHSPNNEQFF. CDR3 sequence (DNA): TGCAGCGTTGGGGCCCATTCCCCTAACAATGAGCAGTTCTTC.

The J gene is TRBJ1-1, the V gene TRBV11-3; D is ambiguous. The CDR3 spans 13 residues. Trimming left V 3 bases short and J 4 bases short, with 9 bases between. Per the germline V gene, CDR1 is SGHNT and CDR2 is YENEEA. The CDR3 loop is CASSLIRSTEAFF. The CDR3, as DNA: TGTGCCAGCAGCTTGATCCGGTCCACTGAAGCTTTCTTT.

This clonotype was observed a single time. The V call is TRBV4-1, the J call TRBJ2-4; D gene uncertain. Germline CDR1 reads MGHRA; CDR2 reads YSYEKL. The V and J ends lost 2 bases and 4 bases respectively, with 15 bases between them. This CDR3 has 16 amino acids. The DNA for the CDR3 is TGCGCCAGCAGCCAAACCTTTCCGGAAGAGAAAAACATTCAGTACTTC. This sequence encodes CASSQTFPEEKNIQYF.

This clonotype was detected once. The V and J genes are TRBV29-1 and TRBJ1-1; D gene uncertain. V gave up 5 bases and J gave up 3 bases, with 4 bases separating them. Germline lookup yields CDR1 SQVTM and CDR2 ANQGSEA. The length of the CDR3 is 10 residues. The chain's CDR3 is CSVRDTEAFF. In DNA form, the CDR3 reads TGCAGCGTTCGAGACACTGAAGCTTTCTTT.

The chain couples TRBV12-3 or TRBV12-4 to TRBJ2-1, with D hard to call. This CDR3 comprises 11 residues. The V end lost 0 bases, the J end lost 13 bases, and 7 bases lay between the germline ends. DNA for the CDR3: TGTGCCAGCAGTTTAGCAGCAAATCAGTTCTTC. It is translated as CASSLAANQFF.

The J gene is TRBJ1-1, the V gene TRBV11-1, with D hard to call. Per the germline V gene, CDR1 is SGHAT and CDR2 is FQDESV (reference sequence). The V gene lost 5 bases and the J gene lost 8 bases, with 18 bases spanning the gap. This CDR3 comprises 14 residues. The CDR3 spells CASSMGIRGEEAFF. The DNA for the CDR3 is TGTGCCAGCAGCATGGGTATAAGAGGTGAGGAAGCTTTCTTT.

This chain connects TRBV29-1 to TRBJ1-2; D is perhaps TRBD1 (5 bases). The CDR3 has 13 residues. Looked up from germline, CDR1 is SQVTM and CDR2 is ANQGSEA. Trimming removed 2 bases from V and 3 bases from J, with 10 bases in between. The CDR3 here is CSVETPGDYGYTF. The DNA for the CDR3 is TGCAGCGTTGAAACCCCGGGGGACTATGGCTACACCTTC.

The CDR3 sequence: CASSQVLGVGSETQYF. The CDR3 coding sequence is TGCGCCAGCAGCCAAGTTTTAGGCGTGGGATCAGAGACCCAGTACTTC. This chain joins TRBV4-1 and TRBJ2-5, with D hard to call. CDR1 and CDR2 from the germline V gene are MGHRA and YSYEKL. CDR3 length equals 16 residues. V was cut by 1 base and J by 4 bases, with 16 bases left in between.

This clonotype was picked up a small number of times. V is TRBV24-1 and J is TRBJ2-1, with 7 positions matching TRBD1. The V gene end was trimmed by 9 bases and the J gene end by 3 bases; junction bases not matched to a gene: 7. CDR1 KGHDR and CDR2 SFDVKD come from the germline V gene. The CDR3 is 14 residues long. The DNA for the CDR3 is TGTGCCACCGCCGAACGGGACAGCTACAATGAGCAGTTCTTC. It codes for CATAERDSYNEQFF.

The sample holds one count of this clonotype. J is TRBJ2-1 and V is TRBV10-3; perhaps TRBD2 as D (6 bases). V lost 9 bases, J lost 5 bases, and 14 bases lay in between. This CDR3 contains 13 residues. From germline, CDR1 is ENHRY and CDR2 SYGVKD. CDR3 protein: CAISRGSDNEQFF. CDR3 sequence (DNA): TGTGCCATTTCTCGGGGGAGCGACAATGAGCAGTTCTTC.

The rearrangement joins TRBV2 to TRBJ1-1; D not certain. CDR1 is SNHLY, CDR2 FYNNEI, per germline. The CDR3 contains 13 residues. The V end lost 4 bases, the J end lost 1 base, and 7 bases lay between the germline ends. This chain's CDR3 is CASSGASNTEAFF. CDR3 DNA: TGTGCCAGCAGTGGGGCCTCGAACACTGAAGCTTTCTTT.

This chain links TRBV6-5 with TRBJ1-5; unclear D gene. The germline V gene has CDR1 MNHEY and CDR2 SVGAGI. Trimming removed 2 bases at V and 9 bases at J, with 14 bases between. The CDR3 extends over 14 amino acids. The CDR3: CASSYIGVAGPQHF. The CDR3 DNA reads as TGTGCCAGCAGTTACATCGGGGTGGCGGGGCCCCAGCATTTT.

The count of this clonotype is one. The genes are TRBV6-4 and TRBJ2-1; D unresolved. V was trimmed by 0 bases and J by 8 bases, leaving 8 bases between them. CDR1 is MRHNA and CDR2 is SNTAGT in the germline V gene. The CDR3 contains 13 residues. CDR3 protein: CASSDSENDEQFF. In DNA, the CDR3 is TGTGCCAGCAGTGACTCAGAAAACGATGAGCAGTTCTTC.

The chain employs TRBV6-1 and TRBJ1-5; D ambiguous. V lost 5 bases and J 1 base, leaving 9 bases between the germline ends. CDR3 length: 14 amino acids. The germline gives CDR1 MNHNS, CDR2 SASEGT. DNA of the CDR3: TGTGCCAGCAGTCTCCGGGTGAGCAATCAGCCCCAGCATTTT. Translation: CASSLRVSNQPQHF.

The rearrangement joins TRBV28 to TRBJ1-1; D gene ambiguous. Germline V gene data show CDR1 as MDHEN and CDR2 as SYDVKM. With 3 bases removed from V and 1 base from J, the gap between germline ends came to 6 bases. The CDR3 runs 13 residues. The CDR3 nucleotides read TGTGCCAGCAGTTTGGACGGGAACACTGAAGCTTTCTTT. This gives the protein CASSLDGNTEAFF.

The chain is built from TRBV2 and TRBJ2-1; 9 nucleotides match TRBD1. Germline V gene lookup returns CDR1 SNHLY and CDR2 FYNNEI. V trimming: 6 bases; J trimming: 6 bases; junction bases outside the gene matches: 3. The CDR3 consists of 13 residues. CDR3 in amino acids: CASSGTGLNEQFF. CDR3 bases: TGTGCCAGCAGCGGGACAGGGCTCAATGAGCAGTTCTTC.

This clonotype came up once. This sequence joins TRBV7-9 and TRBJ1-2; D gene ambiguous. Per germline, CDR1 SEHNR and CDR2 FQNEAQ (reference sequence). V lost 1 base and J lost 5, with 5 bases in between. This CDR3 spans 12 amino acids. CDR3 amino acids: CASSLVPYGYTF. CDR3 DNA sequence: TGTGCCAGCAGCTTAGTACCTTATGGCTACACCTTC.

This clonotype has just a few counts. This sequence joins TRBV6-1 and TRBJ2-1, with TRBD2 matching 8 bases. Looked up from germline, CDR1 is MNHNS and CDR2 is SASEGT. The CDR3 totals 14 residues. Unmatched junction bases numbered 6, after V lost 4 bases and J lost 7 bases. CDR3 DNA sequence: TGTGCCAGCAGTGGGGGACTAGAGTCGAATGAGCAGTTCTTC. The encoded protein is CASSGGLESNEQFF.

The chain links TRBV5-1 to TRBJ2-1; 10 bases match TRBD2. The length of the CDR3 is 15 residues. V was pared by 1 base and J by 5 bases, with 3 bases of the junction left unmatched. CDR1 SGHRS and CDR2 YFSETQ come from the germline V gene. CDR3 DNA sequence: TGCGCCAGCAGCTTGAGGACTAGCGGAAACAATGAGCAGTTCTTC. This sequence encodes CASSLRTSGNNEQFF.

In its sample, this clonotype was seen a few times. The V and J genes are TRBV4-1 and TRBJ2-1, with D perhaps TRBD2 (6 bases). The CDR3 is made up of 16 amino acids. The germline V gene has CDR1 MGHRA and CDR2 YSYEKL. Trimming shortened V by 2 bases and J by 4 bases, and 15 bases separated the two germline ends. DNA for the CDR3: TGCGCCAGCAGCCAAAATACACTAGCAGATTACAATGAGCAGTTCTTC. Translating gives CASSQNTLADYNEQFF.

In its sample, this clonotype was seen a few times. CDR3 amino acids: CASSSSTDTQYF. The CDR3 DNA reads TGTGCCAGCAGCTCTAGCACAGATACGCAGTATTTT. This rearrangement joins TRBV7-9 to TRBJ2-3; D unclear. Germline V gives CDR1 SEHNR, CDR2 FQNEAQ (reference sequence). V lost 4 bases, J lost 0 bases, and 2 bases lay in between. The CDR3 is 12 amino acids.

The J gene is TRBJ2-5, the V gene TRBV28; tentatively, D is TRBD2 (5 bases). V was cut by 10 bases and J by 3 bases, with 21 bases left in between. Germline CDR1 and CDR2: MDHEN and SYDVKM. The CDR3 spans 15 residues. The CDR3, as DNA: TGTGCCATAAGTCTCACCGGGAATGTGGAAGAGACCCAGTACTTC. Protein: CAISLTGNVEETQYF.

Regarding this clonotype: Mismatch with germline at one junction end may stem from a read error. The chain joins TRBV12-3 or TRBV12-4 to TRBJ2-1; the D call may be TRBD1 or TRBD2 (5 bases each). This CDR3 has 17 residues. Here the CDR3 DNA reads TGTGCCAGCAGTTTAGCAGGCCTTGGGGGATCCTGCAATGAGCAGTTCTTC. Protein product: CASSLAGLGGSCNEQFF.

This chain joins TRBV2 and TRBJ2-2; no firm D call. In germline, CDR1 is SNHLY, CDR2 FYNNEI. The V gene lost 5 bases and the J gene lost 4 bases, with 14 bases spanning the gap. This CDR3 is built from 15 residues. The CDR3 sequence: CASSPRPASTGELFF. The DNA of the CDR3 is TGTGCCAGCAGTCCGAGGCCCGCGAGCACCGGGGAGCTGTTTTTT.

This clonotype has more than one count but fewer than ten. The chain uses TRBV5-1 and TRBJ2-7; perhaps TRBD1 as D (6 bases). CDR1 is SGHRS, CDR2 YFSETQ, per germline. The CDR3 sequence is 13 residues long. V was clipped by 4 bases and J by 2 bases, with 10 bases between them. The CDR3 sequence is CASSGDNTYEQYV. CDR3 DNA: TGCGCCAGCAGCGGGGACAACACCTACGAGCAGTACGTC.

This clonotype was observed a few times. This sequence joins TRBV11-1 and TRBJ2-5, with D perhaps matching TRBD2 (6 bases). With 0 bases removed from V and 2 bases from J, the gap between germline ends came to 13 bases. The CDR3 contains 16 residues. The germline V gene encodes CDR1 SGHAT and CDR2 FQDESV (reference sequence). In DNA form, the CDR3 reads TGTGCCAGCAGCTTAGCCCCAAGGACTACACAAGAGACCCAGTACTTC. Its translation: CASSLAPRTTQETQYF.

The chain recombines TRBV6-1 with TRBJ1-2, with TRBD1 matching over 9 bases. This CDR3 is 16 amino acids long. Germline-derived CDR1 and CDR2 are MNHNS and SASEGT. Germline trimming cut 5 bases from V and 3 bases from J; bases unmatched to any gene: 10. DNA of the CDR3: TGTGCCAGCAGTCCCGGTGGGACAGGGACTTACTATGGCTACACCTTC. Its protein product is CASSPGGTGTYYGYTF.

The V gene is TRBV28, the J gene TRBJ1-4; D gene uncertain. Germline CDR1 MDHEN, CDR2 SYDVKM. Trimming pared 3 bases from V and 5 bases from J, leaving 7 bases between. The CDR3 has 13 amino acids. The CDR3 DNA reads TGTGCCAGCAGTTTGACCCGAAATGAAAAACTGTTTTTT. It specifies CASSLTRNEKLFF.

This clonotype is a singleton in its sample. Here the CDR3 reads CSASVWGAESYEQYF. In nucleotides, the CDR3 is TGCAGTGCTAGCGTGTGGGGAGCGGAAAGCTACGAGCAGTACTTC. J is TRBJ2-7 and V is TRBV20-1, with D possibly matching TRBD2 (5 bases). Germline V gene sequence: CDR1 DFQATT, CDR2 SNEGSKA (reference sequence). The CDR3 is 15 residues long. Trimming removed 3 bases from V and 3 bases from J, with 18 bases in between.